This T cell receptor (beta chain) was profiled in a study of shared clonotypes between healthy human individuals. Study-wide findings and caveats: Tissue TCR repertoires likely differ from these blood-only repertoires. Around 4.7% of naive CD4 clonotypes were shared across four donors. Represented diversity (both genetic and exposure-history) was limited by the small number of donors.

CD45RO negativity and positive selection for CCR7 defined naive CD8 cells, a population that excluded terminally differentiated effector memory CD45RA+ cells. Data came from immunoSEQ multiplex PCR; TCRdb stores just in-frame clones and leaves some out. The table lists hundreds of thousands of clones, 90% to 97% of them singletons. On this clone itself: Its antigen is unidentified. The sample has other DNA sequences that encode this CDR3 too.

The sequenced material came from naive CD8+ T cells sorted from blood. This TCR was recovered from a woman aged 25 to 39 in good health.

CDR3 residues: CASRIQGNYGYTF. The CDR3 DNA reads TGTGCCAGCCGGATACAGGGGAACTATGGCTACACCTTC. This sequence joins TRBV28 and TRBJ1-2; the match to TRBD1 covers 7 bases. J gave up 2 bases and V 8 bases, and 5 bases lay outside the gene matches. This CDR3 contains 13 residues. Germline lookup yields CDR1 MDHEN and CDR2 SYDVKM.